This T cell receptor (beta chain) came from a study of blood T cell repertoires in COVID-19. Method: immunoSEQ multiplex PCR; TCRdb's copy keeps in-frame clones and lacks some. There are approximately 140,000 clones in the sample; around 90% occur only once, and approximately 4% lies in the top ten. People in the exposed group encountered a COVID-19 case within 2 weeks before entering the study. The sequence came from a woman aged 40 to 55 who had been exposed to COVID-19. What was sequenced was PBMCs or T cells enriched from blood (not recorded which).

CDR3 loop: CSPRTQDSMNTEAFF. The CDR3 bases are TGCAGCCCCCGTACTCAGGACAGCATGAACACTGAAGCTTTCTTT. The V gene is TRBV29-1, the J gene TRBJ1-1, with D perhaps matching TRBD1 (6 bases). The CDR3 is 15 amino acids. Germline V gives CDR1 SQVTM, CDR2 ANQGSEA. V was shortened by 8 bases and J by 0 bases, with 19 bases between the two germline ends. The full variable domain, with the rest looked up from reference TRBV29-1 and TRBJ1-1, is SAVISQKPSRDICQRGTSLTIQCQVDSQVTMMFWYRQQPGQSLTLIATANQGSEATYESGFVIDKFPISRPNLTFSTLTVSNMSPEDSSIYLCSPRTQDSMNTEAFFGQGTRLTVV.